Included here is one TCR beta chain sequence, with context. There is no known antigen for this receptor. Base qualities were left out, and no much larger clone turns up one base away. Libraries came from 5' RACE. TCRdb shows the sequencer as Illumina HiSeq 2500. The second PCR ran for about 7 to 11 cycles and used a J-beta primer mix along with a sample-barcoded 5' primer. Each TCR beta cDNA molecule received a unique molecular identifier from a template-switch 5' adaptor carrying 12 random nucleotides. Each sample yielded at least 3 million CDR3-containing paired-end reads. The Mint cDNA synthesis kit, primed by a TRBC-specific oligonucleotide, was used to synthesize first-strand cDNA from all RNA. Following uracil-DNA glycosylase treatment, a first 18-cycle PCR with universal primers M1SS and BC2_uni_R was performed on all cDNA. As for how the authors treated the data: For normalization, 1 million high-quality reads were randomly selected from each sample, with every read carrying a distinct molecular identifier. Reads sharing molecular identifiers were discarded rather than binned into consensus sequences. CDR3 identification, clonotype clustering and error correction used MiTCR with a Q25 quality threshold and the strictest error-elimination algorithm. A nonparametric unseen species model with Euler transformation was used to estimate lower-bound total TCR beta diversity. The public reads were quality trimmed at Q25 with fastp and then assembled into clones with MiXCR by TCRdb, keeping productive beta chains. Rows with one shared CDR3 protein collapse into an entry with the most common genes and DNA. TCRdb, rather than the study authors, made the V and J calls. The sample data list about 380,000 distinct CDR3 sequences, and roughly half of these were observed just once. The top ten hold approximately 51% of the sample.

Donors were a few dozen systemically healthy Caucasian individuals from Russia aged roughly 6 to 95 years. Each donor gave about 11 milliliters of peripheral blood, drawn into EDTA-treated Vacutainer tubes. Ficoll-Paque density-gradient centrifugation was used to isolate PBMCs, with at least 7 million per sample. Total RNA was extracted from PBMCs with Trizol reagent, with at least 6 micrograms obtained per sample. The percentages of naive CD45RAhigh/CD27high T cells were determined by flow cytometry on a PBMC aliquot from every donor. V is cut by 1 base and J by 1 base, and the space between the germline ends is 14 bases. The CDR1 and CDR2 encoded by the germline V gene (reference sequence) are DFQATT and SNEGSKA. The cysteine opens and the phenylalanine closes a CDR3 of 15 amino acids. The kept DNA is CDR3 alone, 45 bases in frame from the first base. This record belongs to a study of blood T cells in healthy people across ages (dated by TCRdb to 2015 to 2017). As for the study more broadly: In model experiments, template switching captured about one uniquely barcoded TCR beta cDNA molecule for every two T cells. Age-related changes in TCR beta repertoire diversity were measured in the study by deep sequencing normalized with unique cDNA molecular identifiers. Four age groups were formed from the donors: young (average about 15 years), middle-aged (approximately 40), aged (roughly 56) and long-lived (around 82). To avoid experimental bias, donors of different ages were randomly spread across the sequencing lanes. Using the same blood draw, the study looked at two additional independent replicas of 1 million unique cDNA reads for two donors, one aged 18 to 30 and the other aged 80 or older. What the work shows at the level of the full study, not this receptor alone: A strong correlation was found between observed TCR beta diversity and the percentage of naive T cells measured by flow cytometry. The CMV infection status of donors was not known, potentially confounding age-related changes in expanded clonotypes. As age increased, observed TCR beta diversity per million T cells dropped in a roughly linear way, and a significant reduction was already evident by age 40. Conclusive comparison of naive and antigen-experienced compartments was prevented by the profiling of bulk unsorted PBMCs. Estimates of total diversity based on one million sequenced T cells were regarded as lower bounds and as underestimates. Compared with the aged group, more naive CD4+ T cells, fewer expanded clones and increased TCR diversity were shown by the long-lived group, suggesting age selection.

The sequencing sample was made of blood. The sequence was obtained from a man aged 55-75 years in good health. The chain is made from TRBV20-1 and TRBJ2-7; TRBD1 is a possible D gene, resting on 5 matching bases. The CDR3 protein sequence reads: CSARGDLQESYEQYF. The sequenced DNA is TGCAGTGCTAGAGGAGACTTACAGGAATCCTACGAGCAGTACTTC.